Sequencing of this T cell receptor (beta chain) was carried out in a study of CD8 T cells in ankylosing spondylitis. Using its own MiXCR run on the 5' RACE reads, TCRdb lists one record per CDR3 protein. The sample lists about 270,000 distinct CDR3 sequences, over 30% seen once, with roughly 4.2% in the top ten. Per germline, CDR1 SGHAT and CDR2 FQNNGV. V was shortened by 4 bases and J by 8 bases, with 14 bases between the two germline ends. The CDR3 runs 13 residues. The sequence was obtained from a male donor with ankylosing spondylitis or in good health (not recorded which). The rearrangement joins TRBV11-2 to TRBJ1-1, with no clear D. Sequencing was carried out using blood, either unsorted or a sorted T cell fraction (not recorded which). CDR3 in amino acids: CASSSESWGEAFF. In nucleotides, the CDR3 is TGTGCCAGCAGCTCCGAATCGTGGGGAGAAGCTTTCTTT.